The 16 T cell receptor beta chains below all came from one sample that was sequenced in a study of CD8 T cells in ankylosing spondylitis. The study's findings and limits: It appeared that ankylosing spondylitis blood was characterized by a TCR beta motif of roughly 8 highly homologous variants.

TCRdb re-called the 5' RACE reads with MiXCR, one entry per CDR3 protein. In the table there are 400,000 to 450,000 distinct CDR3 sequences, over 15% of which are singletons. The antigens for these receptors are not known. Sample: blood, either unsorted or a sorted T cell fraction (not recorded which). These receptors were taken from a male donor with ankylosing spondylitis.

The chain employs TRBV19 and TRBJ2-2; TRBD2 agrees at 9 bases. There are 17 residues in the CDR3. Germline CDR1 LNHDA, CDR2 SQIVND (reference sequence). Trimming cost V 5 bases and J 5 bases; bases outside gene matches: 12. The CDR3 coding sequence is TGTGCCAGTAGTTCCTACCCGGCTAGCGGGGATACCGGGGAGCTGTTTTTT. It encodes CASSSYPASGDTGELFF.

This clonotype was recorded a few times. The CDR3 bases are TGTGCCAGCAGGGTCAGGGGTAGCTCCTACGAGCAGTACTTC. It yields the protein CASRVRGSSYEQYF. The chain couples TRBV6-1 to TRBJ2-7; maybe TRBD1 (6 bases). This CDR3 is 14 amino acids long. V was clipped by 6 bases and J by 0 bases, with 12 bases between them. CDR1 and CDR2 from the germline V gene are MNHNS and SASEGT.

This clonotype came up a few times. The chain joins TRBV5-1 to TRBJ2-3; TRBD2 agrees at 12 bases. Germline V lookup: CDR1 SGHRS, CDR2 YFSETQ. The CDR3 has 16 amino acids. The ends lost 5 bases at V and 4 bases at J; junction bases unmatched: 8. This CDR3 is CASSSASGGAADTQYF. The DNA of the CDR3 is TGCGCCAGCAGTTCGGCTAGCGGGGGGGCTGCAGATACGCAGTATTTT.

The gene calls are TRBV20-1 and TRBJ2-7; possible D gene TRBD2, 5 bases. This CDR3 has 15 amino acids. The V gene's germline CDR1 is DFQATT and CDR2 SNEGSKA (reference sequence). Trimming cost V 3 bases and J 2 bases, with 17 bases left between them. The CDR3 reads CSASPSRVPPYEQYF. In DNA form, the CDR3 reads TGCAGTGCTAGCCCCTCGCGGGTCCCCCCCTACGAGCAGTACTTC.

This clonotype has just a few counts. The chain recombines TRBV6-1 with TRBJ1-2, with D maybe TRBD1 (6 bases). Trimming shortened V by 4 bases and J by 0 bases, and 12 bases separated the two germline ends. The germline gives CDR1 MNHNS, CDR2 SASEGT. The CDR3 spans 15 residues. Here the CDR3 DNA reads TGTGCCAGCAGTGCCCGGACAGTACCTAACTATGGCTACACCTTC. This encodes CASSARTVPNYGYTF.

This clonotype was picked up one time. The chain links TRBV3-1 to TRBJ2-2; D perhaps matches TRBD2 (6 bases). This CDR3 is built from 17 residues. CDR1 is LGHDT and CDR2 is YNNKEL in the germline V gene (reference sequence). Trimming removed 4 bases at V and 0 bases at J, with 15 bases between. CDR3 in DNA: TGTGCCAGCAGCCTTTCCACGGGACTTTCGAACACCGGGGAGCTGTTTTTT. It translates to CASSLSTGLSNTGELFF.

CDR3 in DNA: TGCGCCAGCACCCGGACTAGCGGGAGCAATGAGCAGTTCTTC. Translation gives CASTRTSGSNEQFF. V gene TRBV5-1 combines with J gene TRBJ2-1; 13 nucleotides agree with TRBD2. The CDR3 covers 14 residues. The V gene end was trimmed by 6 bases and the J gene end by 6 bases; junction bases not matched to a gene: 3. Germline-derived CDR1 and CDR2 are SGHRS and YFSETQ.

The chain carries TRBV7-3 and TRBJ2-5; no clear D. Germline CDR1 is SGHTA and CDR2 is FQGTGA. The germline V and J ends were trimmed by 1 base and 6 bases, with 12 bases remaining between them. The CDR3 is made up of 14 amino acids. CDR3 in amino acids: CASSLNPGYQTQYF. The CDR3 nucleotides are TGTGCCAGCAGCTTAAATCCCGGTTATCAGACCCAGTACTTC.

The chain is built from TRBV7-3 and TRBJ1-1, with a weak D call TRBD1 (6 bases). Trimming stripped 4 bases from V and 5 bases from J, with 11 bases between. This CDR3 is 13 amino acids long. The germline V gene has CDR1 SGHTA and CDR2 FQGTGA. In DNA, the CDR3 is TGTGCCAGCAGCTCACAGGGAGAGACTGAAGCTTTCTTT. Protein sequence: CASSSQGETEAFF.

This clonotype was found once. The junction and the germline gene differ at one end; a read error may be behind it. The chain is built from TRBV20-1 and TRBJ2-1; 9 positions agree with TRBD2. This CDR3 spans 17 amino acids. CDR1 and CDR2 from the germline V gene are DFQATT and SNEGSKA (reference sequence). CDR3 DNA sequence: TGCTGTGCTAGAGGGGTCCATCTAGCGGGGTCCTACAATGAGCAGTTCTTC. The encoded protein is CCARGVHLAGSYNEQFF.

V and J are TRBV20-1 and TRBJ2-1, with D unresolved. Germline-derived CDR1 and CDR2 are DFQATT and SNEGSKA (reference sequence). V was shortened by 3 bases and J by 1 base, with 10 bases between the two germline ends. The length of the CDR3 is 14 residues. CDR3 in DNA: TGCAGTGCTAGCTTGGGCGGTTCCTACAATGAGCAGTTCTTC. This gives the protein CSASLGGSYNEQFF.

This clonotype came up a few times. This chain connects TRBV24-1 to TRBJ2-1; D is perhaps TRBD1 (5 bases). The ends were cut back, 2 bases at V and 5 bases at J, with 9 bases in the middle. The CDR3 is 14 residues long. Germline CDR1 KGHDR, CDR2 SFDVKD. The DNA of the CDR3 is TGTGCCACCAGTGATTACAGGAGAGACAATGAGCAGTTCTTC. Translated: CATSDYRRDNEQFF.

The chain joins TRBV28 to TRBJ2-7, with 10 bases lining up with TRBD2. V was pared by 6 bases and J by 2 bases, with 7 bases of the junction left unmatched. CDR1 and CDR2 from the germline V gene are MDHEN and SYDVKM. The CDR3 has 15 amino acids. CDR3 DNA: TGTGCCAGCAGGCTAGCGGGAGCATCTCCCTACGAGCAGTACTTC. Encoded protein: CASRLAGASPYEQYF.

The chain couples TRBV29-1 to TRBJ2-7; 11 bases align to TRBD1. CDR3 size: 13 residues. Trimming cost V 4 bases and J 6 bases; bases outside gene matches: 5. Looked up from germline, CDR1 is SQVTM and CDR2 is ANQGSEA. In DNA, the CDR3 is TGCAGCGTTGTTCGGGACAGGGGGGCCGAGCAGTACTTC. Protein sequence: CSVVRDRGAEQYF.

J is TRBJ1-2 and V is TRBV27, with D hard to call. V was pared by 3 bases and J by 5 bases, with 10 bases between. The CDR3 runs 13 residues. The germline CDR1 and CDR2 sequences are MNHEY and SMNVEV (reference sequence). CDR3 sequence: CASSLGGKYGYTF. Written as DNA, the CDR3 is TGTGCCAGCAGTTTGGGAGGGAAATATGGCTACACCTTC.

This clonotype was seen more than once but under ten times. This sequence joins TRBV10-2 and TRBJ1-2; 9 bases are a match to TRBD1. Trimming removed 6 bases from V and 8 bases from J; junction bases left unmatched: 7. CDR1 is WSHSY, CDR2 SAAADI, per germline. CDR3 length: 13 residues. CDR3 sequence reads: CASRQGASRGYTF. CDR3 DNA sequence: TGCGCCAGCAGACAGGGGGCTTCGCGGGGCTACACCTTC.